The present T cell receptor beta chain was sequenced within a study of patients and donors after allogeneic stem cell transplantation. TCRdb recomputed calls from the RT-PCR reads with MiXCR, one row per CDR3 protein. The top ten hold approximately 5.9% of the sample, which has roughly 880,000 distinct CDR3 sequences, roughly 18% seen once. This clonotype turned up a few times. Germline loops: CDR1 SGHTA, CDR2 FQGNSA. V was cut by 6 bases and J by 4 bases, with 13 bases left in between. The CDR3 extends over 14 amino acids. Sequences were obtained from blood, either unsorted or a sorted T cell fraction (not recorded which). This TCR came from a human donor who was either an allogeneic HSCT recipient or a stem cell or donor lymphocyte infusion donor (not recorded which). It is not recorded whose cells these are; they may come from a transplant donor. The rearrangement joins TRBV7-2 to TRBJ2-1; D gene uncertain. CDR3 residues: CASSFRSKYNEQFF. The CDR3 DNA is TGTGCCAGCAGTTTCCGCTCGAAGTACAATGAGCAGTTCTTC. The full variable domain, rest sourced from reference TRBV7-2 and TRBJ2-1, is GAGVSQSPSNKVTEKGKDVELRCDPISGHTALYWYRQSLGQGLEFLIYFQGNSAPDKSGLPSDRFSAERTGGSVSTLTIQRTQQEDSAVYLCASSFRSKYNEQFFGPGTRLTVL.